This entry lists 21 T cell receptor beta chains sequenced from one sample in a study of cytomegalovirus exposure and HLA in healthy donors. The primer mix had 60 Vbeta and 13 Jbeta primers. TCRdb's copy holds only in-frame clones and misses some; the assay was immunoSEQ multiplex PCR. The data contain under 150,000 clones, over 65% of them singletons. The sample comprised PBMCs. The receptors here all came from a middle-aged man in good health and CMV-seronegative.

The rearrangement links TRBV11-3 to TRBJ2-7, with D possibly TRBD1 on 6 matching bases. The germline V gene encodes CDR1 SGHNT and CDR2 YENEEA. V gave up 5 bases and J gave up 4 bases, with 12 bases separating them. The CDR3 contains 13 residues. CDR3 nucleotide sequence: TGTGCCAGCAGCCCCTCAGGGGTTTACGAGCAGTACTTC. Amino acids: CASSPSGVYEQYF.

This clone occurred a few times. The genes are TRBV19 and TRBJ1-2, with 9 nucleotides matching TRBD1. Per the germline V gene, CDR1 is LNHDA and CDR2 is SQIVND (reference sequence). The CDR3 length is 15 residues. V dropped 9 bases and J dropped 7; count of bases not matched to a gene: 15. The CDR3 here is CASWTGAGGGIGYTF. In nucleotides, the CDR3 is TGTGCCAGCTGGACAGGGGCCGGAGGGGGTATTGGCTACACCTTC.

The CDR3 bases are TGTGCCAGTACTTCCGGGACATTCAACAATCAGCCCCAGCATTTT. It is translated as CASTSGTFNNQPQHF. This chain joins TRBV19 and TRBJ1-5; maybe TRBD1 (6 bases). This CDR3 has 15 amino acids. Germline assignment: CDR1 LNHDA and CDR2 SQIVND (reference sequence). The V and J ends lost 7 bases and 3 bases respectively, with 16 bases between them.

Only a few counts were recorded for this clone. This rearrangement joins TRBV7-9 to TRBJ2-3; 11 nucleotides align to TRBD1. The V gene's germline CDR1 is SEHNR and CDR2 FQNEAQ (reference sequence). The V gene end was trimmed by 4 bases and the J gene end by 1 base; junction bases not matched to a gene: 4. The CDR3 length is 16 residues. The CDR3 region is CASSSWTGGGTDTQYF. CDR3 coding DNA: TGTGCCAGCAGCTCTTGGACAGGGGGCGGCACAGATACGCAGTATTTT.

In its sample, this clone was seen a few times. The CDR3 loop reads CASSLGGRRYNEQFF. CDR3 nucleotide sequence: TGTGCCAGCAGTTTAGGGGGGAGAAGGTACAATGAGCAGTTCTTC. The V and J genes are TRBV27 and TRBJ2-1, with D possibly TRBD2 on 6 matching bases. The CDR3 is 15 amino acids. V gave up 2 bases and J gave up 4 bases, with 12 bases separating them. In germline, CDR1 is MNHEY, CDR2 SMNVEV (reference sequence).

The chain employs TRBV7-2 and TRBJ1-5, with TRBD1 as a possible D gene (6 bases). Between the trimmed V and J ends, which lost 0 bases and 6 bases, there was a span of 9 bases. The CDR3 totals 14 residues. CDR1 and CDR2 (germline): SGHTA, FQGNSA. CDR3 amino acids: CASSLAKGGQPQHF. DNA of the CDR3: TGTGCCAGCAGCTTAGCTAAAGGGGGTCAGCCCCAGCATTTT.

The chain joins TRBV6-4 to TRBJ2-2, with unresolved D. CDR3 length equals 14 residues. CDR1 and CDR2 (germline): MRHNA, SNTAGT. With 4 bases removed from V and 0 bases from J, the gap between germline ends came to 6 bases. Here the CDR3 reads CASSVGSNTGELFF. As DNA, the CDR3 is TGTGCCAGCAGTGTCGGGTCGAACACCGGGGAGCTGTTTTTT.

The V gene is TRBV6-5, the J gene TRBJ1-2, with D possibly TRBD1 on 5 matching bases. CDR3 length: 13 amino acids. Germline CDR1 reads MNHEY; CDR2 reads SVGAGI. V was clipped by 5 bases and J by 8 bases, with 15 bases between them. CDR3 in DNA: TGTGCCAGCAGTCGAACCCGACCAGGGGGCTACACCTTC. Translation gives CASSRTRPGGYTF.

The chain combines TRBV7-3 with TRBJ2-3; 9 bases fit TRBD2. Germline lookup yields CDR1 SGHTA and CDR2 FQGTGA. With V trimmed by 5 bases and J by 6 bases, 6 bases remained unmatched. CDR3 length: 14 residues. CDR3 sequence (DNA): TGTGCCAGCAGCATTAGCGGGGGTGGGGATACGCAGTATTTT. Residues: CASSISGGGDTQYF.

CDR3 DNA: TGTGCCAGCAGAAAGACAGGGGGAAACGCAGATACGCAGTATTTT. Protein sequence: CASRKTGGNADTQYF. J is TRBJ2-3 and V is TRBV7-8, with 9 bases lining up with TRBD1. Germline V gene sequence: CDR1 SGHVS, CDR2 FQNEAQ. With V trimmed by 6 bases and J by 4 bases, 8 bases remained unmatched. This CDR3 comprises 15 residues.

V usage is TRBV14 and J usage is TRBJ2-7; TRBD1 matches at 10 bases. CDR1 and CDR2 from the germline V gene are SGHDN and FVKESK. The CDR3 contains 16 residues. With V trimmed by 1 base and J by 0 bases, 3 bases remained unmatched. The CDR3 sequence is CASSQVTGGVSYEQYF. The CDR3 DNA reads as TGTGCCAGCAGCCAAGTGACAGGGGGCGTCTCCTACGAGCAGTACTTC.

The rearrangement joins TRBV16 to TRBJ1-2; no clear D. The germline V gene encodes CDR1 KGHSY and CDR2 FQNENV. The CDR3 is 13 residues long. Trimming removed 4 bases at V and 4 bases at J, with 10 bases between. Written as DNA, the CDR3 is TGTGCCAGCAGCCCAACAACAGCCTATGGCTACACCTTC. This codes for CASSPTTAYGYTF.

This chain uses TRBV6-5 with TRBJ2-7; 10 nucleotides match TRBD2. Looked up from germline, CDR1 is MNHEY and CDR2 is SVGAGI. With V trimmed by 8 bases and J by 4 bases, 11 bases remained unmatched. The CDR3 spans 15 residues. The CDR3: CASRGSGGIFYEQYF. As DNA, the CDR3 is TGTGCCAGCCGAGGTAGCGGGGGGATTTTTTACGAGCAGTACTTC.

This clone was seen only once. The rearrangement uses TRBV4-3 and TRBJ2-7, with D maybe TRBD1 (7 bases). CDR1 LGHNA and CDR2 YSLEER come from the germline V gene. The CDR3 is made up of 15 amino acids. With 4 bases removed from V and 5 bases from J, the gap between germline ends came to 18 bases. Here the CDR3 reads CASSPRDGGGHEQYF. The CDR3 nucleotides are TGCGCCAGCAGCCCTCGCGATGGAGGGGGCCACGAGCAGTACTTC.

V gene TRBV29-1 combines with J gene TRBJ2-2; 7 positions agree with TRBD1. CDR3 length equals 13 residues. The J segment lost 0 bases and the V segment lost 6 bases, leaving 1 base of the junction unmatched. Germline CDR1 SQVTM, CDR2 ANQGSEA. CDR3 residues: CSVGTANTGELFF. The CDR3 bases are TGCAGCGTCGGGACAGCGAACACCGGGGAGCTGTTTTTT.

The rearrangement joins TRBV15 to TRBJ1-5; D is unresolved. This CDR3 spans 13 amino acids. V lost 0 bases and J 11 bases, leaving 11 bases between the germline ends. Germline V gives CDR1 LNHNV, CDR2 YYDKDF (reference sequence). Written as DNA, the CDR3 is TGTGCCACCAGCAGAGATGAGGGCCGGGCCCAGCATTTT. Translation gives CATSRDEGRAQHF.

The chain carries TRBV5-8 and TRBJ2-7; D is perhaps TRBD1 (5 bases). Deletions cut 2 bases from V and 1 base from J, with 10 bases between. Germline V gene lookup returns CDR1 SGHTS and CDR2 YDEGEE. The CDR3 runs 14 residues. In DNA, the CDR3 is TGTGCCAGCAGCTTAACTCCAGGGTCCTACGAGCAGTACTTC. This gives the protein CASSLTPGSYEQYF.

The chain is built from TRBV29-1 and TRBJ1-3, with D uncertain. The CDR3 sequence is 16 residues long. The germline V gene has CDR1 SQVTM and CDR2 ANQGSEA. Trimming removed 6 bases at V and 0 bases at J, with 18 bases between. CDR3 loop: CSVEANGDNSGNTIYF. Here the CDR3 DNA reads TGCAGCGTCGAGGCCAACGGGGATAACTCTGGAAACACCATATATTTT.

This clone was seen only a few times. This chain's CDR3 is CASSLGVVRGQETQYF. The CDR3 coding sequence is TGTGCCAGCAGCTTAGGAGTCGTCCGGGGCCAAGAGACCCAGTACTTC. V is TRBV11-1 and J is TRBJ2-5; maybe TRBD2 (5 bases). The CDR3 loop spans 16 amino acids. Germline assignment: CDR1 SGHAT and CDR2 FQDESV (reference sequence). V was cut by 1 base and J by 1 base, with 13 bases left in between. The full variable domain, its missing parts supplied by reference TRBV11-1 and TRBJ2-5, is EAEVAQSPRYKITEKSQAVAFWCDPISGHATLYWYRQILGQGPELLVQFQDESVVDDSQLPKDRFSAERLKGVDSTLKIQPAELGDSAMYLCASSLGVVRGQETQYFGPGTRLLVL.

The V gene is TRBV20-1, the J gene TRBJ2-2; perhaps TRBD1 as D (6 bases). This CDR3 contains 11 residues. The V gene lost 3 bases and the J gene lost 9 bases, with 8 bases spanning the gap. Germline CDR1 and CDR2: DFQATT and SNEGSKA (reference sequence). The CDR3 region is CSASRGRELFF. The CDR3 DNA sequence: TGCAGTGCTAGCAGGGGCCGGGAGCTGTTTTTT.

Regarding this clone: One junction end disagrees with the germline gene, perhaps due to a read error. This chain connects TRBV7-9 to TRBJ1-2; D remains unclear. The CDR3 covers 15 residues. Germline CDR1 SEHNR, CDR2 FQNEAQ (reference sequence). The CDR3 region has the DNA TGTTCCAGCAGCGTGGGCCAGCCCTCCAACTATGGCTACACCTTC. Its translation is CSSSVGQPSNYGYTF.